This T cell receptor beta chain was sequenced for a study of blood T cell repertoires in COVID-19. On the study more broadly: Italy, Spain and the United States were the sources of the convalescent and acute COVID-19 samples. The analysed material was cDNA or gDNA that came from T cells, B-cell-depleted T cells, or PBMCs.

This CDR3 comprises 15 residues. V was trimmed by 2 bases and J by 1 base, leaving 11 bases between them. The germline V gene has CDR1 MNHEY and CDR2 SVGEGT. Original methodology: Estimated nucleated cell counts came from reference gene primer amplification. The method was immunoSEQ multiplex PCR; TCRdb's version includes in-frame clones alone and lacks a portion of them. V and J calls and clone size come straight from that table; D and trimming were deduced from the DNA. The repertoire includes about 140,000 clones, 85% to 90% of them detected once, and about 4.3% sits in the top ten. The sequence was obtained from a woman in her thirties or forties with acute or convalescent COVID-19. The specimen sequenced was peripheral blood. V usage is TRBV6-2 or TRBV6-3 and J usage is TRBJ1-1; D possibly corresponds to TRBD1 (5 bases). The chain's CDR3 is CASSYGPTGNTEAFF. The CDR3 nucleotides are TGTGCCAGCAGTTACGGGCCCACAGGGAACACTGAAGCTTTCTTT.